A selection of T cell receptor beta chains follows, all from one sample in a study of T cells after yellow fever vaccination. TCRdb processed the 5' RACE reads anew with MiXCR; each CDR3 protein has one entry. Of about 630,000 distinct CDR3 sequences listed, 10% to 15% were seen once; the top ten hold more than 13%. The material sequenced was PBMCs, taken on the day of the yellow fever booster vaccination. Receptors were obtained from a man between 25 and 39 years old who received the YFV17D yellow fever vaccine. Each CDR3 is given with its conserved first and last residue. D genes are given only for firm matches. Size is omitted from some rows. Given values are once, few, many or a class for expanded clones.

j_call: TRBJ2-3
d_call: TRBD2
v_call: TRBV18
clone_size: .
cdr3_nt: TGTGCCAGCTCCCTGTTTATCACGGGCGGGAGTGAAGATACGCAGTATTTT
cdr3_aa: CASSLFITGGSEDTQYF

j_call: TRBJ2-1
d_call: TRBD1
v_call: TRBV18
clone_size: .
cdr3_nt: TGTGCCAGCTCACCAAGAATCTCCGGGACAGCCTCCTACAATGAGCAGTTCTTC
cdr3_aa: CASSPRISGTASYNEQFF

j_call: TRBJ2-1
d_call: TRBD2
v_call: TRBV6-1
clone_size: .
cdr3_nt: TGTGCCAGCACACGATCTAGCGGGTTCTACAATGAGCAGTTCTTC
cdr3_aa: CASTRSSGFYNEQFF

j_call: TRBJ2-3
d_call: TRBD2
v_call: TRBV28
clone_size: .
cdr3_nt: TGTGCCAGCAGCTCTAGCGGGTTTAGCACAGATACGCAGTATTTT
cdr3_aa: CASSSSGFSTDTQYF

j_call: TRBJ2-7
d_call: TRBD1
v_call: TRBV20-1
clone_size: .
cdr3_nt: TGCAGTGCTGGCACAGGGACAGGGGGTTGGGAGCAGTACTTC
cdr3_aa: CSAGTGTGGWEQYF

j_call: TRBJ2-7
d_call: .
v_call: TRBV24-1
clone_size: .
cdr3_nt: TGTGCCACCAGTGATTCTGCGGATATACCCTACGAGCAGTACTTC
cdr3_aa: CATSDSADIPYEQYF

j_call: TRBJ2-3
d_call: .
v_call: TRBV11-2
clone_size: .
cdr3_nt: TGTGCCAGCAGCTACCCCAGACTACCTGGGGATACGCAGTATTTT
cdr3_aa: CASSYPRLPGDTQYF

j_call: TRBJ2-1
d_call: TRBD2
v_call: TRBV6-1
clone_size: few
cdr3_nt: TGTGCCAGCACGATTGCGGGAGGTCTCTACAATGAGCAGTTCTTC
cdr3_aa: CASTIAGGLYNEQFF

j_call: TRBJ2-3
d_call: .
v_call: TRBV7-3
clone_size: few
cdr3_nt: TGTGCCAGCAGCTCTACAGGGAATGGGGGCACAGATACGCAGTATTTT
cdr3_aa: CASSSTGNGGTDTQYF

j_call: TRBJ2-5
d_call: .
v_call: TRBV29-1
clone_size: .
cdr3_nt: TGCAGCGTTGAAGGGTGGGAGACCCTGTACTTC
cdr3_aa: CSVEGWETLYF

j_call: TRBJ2-5
d_call: TRBD1
v_call: TRBV6-5
clone_size: few
cdr3_nt: TGTGCCAGCAGTTACTCGGCAGGGGGTTGGGTTGGAGAGACCCAGTACTTC
cdr3_aa: CASSYSAGGWVGETQYF

j_call: TRBJ2-5
d_call: .
v_call: TRBV20-1
clone_size: many
cdr3_nt: TGCAGTGCTAGAGATTGGGTTGGCGGAGAGACCCAGTACTTC
cdr3_aa: CSARDWVGGETQYF

j_call: TRBJ1-5
d_call: TRBD1
v_call: TRBV7-9
clone_size: few
cdr3_nt: TGTGCCAGCAGCCGACAGGGGCAGGGGCAGCCCCAGCATTTT
cdr3_aa: CASSRQGQGQPQHF

j_call: TRBJ2-5
d_call: TRBD2
v_call: TRBV7-2
clone_size: .
cdr3_nt: TGTGCCAGCAGCACCGGGACTACAGAGACCCAGTACTTC
cdr3_aa: CASSTGTTETQYF

j_call: TRBJ2-3
d_call: TRBD1
v_call: TRBV5-6
clone_size: few
cdr3_nt: TGTGCCAGCAAACGGACAGGAGACACAGATACGCAGTATTTT
cdr3_aa: CASKRTGDTDTQYF

j_call: TRBJ2-2
d_call: .
v_call: TRBV20-1
clone_size: few
cdr3_nt: TGCAGTGCTAGGGGGGTAAAGGCCGGGGAGCTGTTTTTT
cdr3_aa: CSARGVKAGELFF

j_call: TRBJ2-1
d_call: .
v_call: TRBV12-3/TRBV12-4
clone_size: many
cdr3_nt: TGTGCCAGCAGGTTGGAGTACAATGAGCAGTTCTTC
cdr3_aa: CASRLEYNEQFF

j_call: TRBJ2-5
d_call: .
v_call: TRBV20-1
clone_size: few
cdr3_nt: TGCAGTGCTAGTGAGTTATCGAGCGGAGAGACCCAGTACTTC
cdr3_aa: CSASELSSGETQYF

j_call: TRBJ1-5
d_call: .
v_call: TRBV6-2/TRBV6-3
clone_size: .
cdr3_nt: TGTGCCAGCACTCCCGCCCTCAATCAGCCCCAGCATTTT
cdr3_aa: CASTPALNQPQHF

j_call: TRBJ2-1
d_call: TRBD2
v_call: TRBV19
clone_size: .
cdr3_nt: TGTGCCAGTAGTATAGTCCTAGCGGGAGGCATCAATGAGCAGTTCTTC
cdr3_aa: CASSIVLAGGINEQFF

j_call: TRBJ2-1
d_call: .
v_call: TRBV20-1
clone_size: few
cdr3_nt: TGCAGTGCTTCCCGCCAAGGCAGGGGTGAGCAGTTCTTC
cdr3_aa: CSASRQGRGEQFF

j_call: TRBJ2-7
d_call: TRBD2
v_call: TRBV20-1
clone_size: .
cdr3_nt: TGCAGTGCTAGAGACCCTAGCGGGAGGAGAGGGGACGAGCAGTACTTC
cdr3_aa: CSARDPSGRRGDEQYF

j_call: TRBJ2-4
d_call: .
v_call: TRBV28
clone_size: .
cdr3_nt: TGTGCCAGCAGAGACATCGCATTTGCCAAAAACATTCAGTACTTC
cdr3_aa: CASRDIAFAKNIQYF

j_call: TRBJ2-5
d_call: TRBD2
v_call: TRBV7-6
clone_size: few
cdr3_nt: TGTGCCAGCAGCTTAGAAGGTAGCGGGGAGACCCAGTACTTC
cdr3_aa: CASSLEGSGETQYF

j_call: TRBJ1-1
d_call: .
v_call: TRBV19
clone_size: few
cdr3_nt: TGTGCCAAAGGGCCCGACCGGGGAGCTTTCTTT
cdr3_aa: CAKGPDRGAFF

j_call: TRBJ2-4
d_call: TRBD1
v_call: TRBV7-9
clone_size: many
cdr3_nt: TGTGCCAGCAGCTCCCCGGACAGGGAAGGGGCCAAAAACATTCAGTACTTC
cdr3_aa: CASSSPDREGAKNIQYF

j_call: TRBJ1-1
d_call: .
v_call: TRBV11-2
clone_size: few
cdr3_nt: TGTGCCAGCAAACGGTTTGACACTGAAGCTTTCTTT
cdr3_aa: CASKRFDTEAFF

j_call: TRBJ2-3
d_call: TRBD2
v_call: TRBV29-1
clone_size: .
cdr3_nt: TGCAGCGTTCGTGGAGCGGGAGCCCGCCCAGATACGCAGTATTTT
cdr3_aa: CSVRGAGARPDTQYF

j_call: TRBJ2-3
d_call: .
v_call: TRBV29-1
clone_size: .
cdr3_nt: TGCAGCGTTGTCTGGTTAGCCTCAGATACGCAGTATTTT
cdr3_aa: CSVVWLASDTQYF

j_call: TRBJ2-5
d_call: TRBD2
v_call: TRBV14
clone_size: .
cdr3_nt: TGTGCCAGCAGCCCAGTTGGGAGGGAGGAGACCCAGTACTTC
cdr3_aa: CASSPVGREETQYF

j_call: TRBJ2-5
d_call: .
v_call: TRBV5-1
clone_size: few
cdr3_nt: TGCGCCAGCAATGGGGGCGCGGGTCAAGAGACCCAGTACTTC
cdr3_aa: CASNGGAGQETQYF

j_call: TRBJ2-3
d_call: TRBD2
v_call: TRBV3-1
clone_size: .
cdr3_nt: TGTGCCACCACCAAGCAGGTCAGCGGGACCAACCAAGATACGCAGTATTTT
cdr3_aa: CATTKQVSGTNQDTQYF

j_call: TRBJ2-1
d_call: TRBD2
v_call: TRBV5-1
clone_size: few
cdr3_nt: TGCGCCAGCAGCTTCAGCGGGACTCCGGTGAATGAGCAGTTCTTC
cdr3_aa: CASSFSGTPVNEQFF

j_call: TRBJ2-7
d_call: .
v_call: TRBV20-1
clone_size: few
cdr3_nt: TGCAGTGCTTTTCTGCCGGAGGCCTACGAGCAGTACTTC
cdr3_aa: CSAFLPEAYEQYF

j_call: TRBJ2-2
d_call: TRBD2
v_call: TRBV5-4
clone_size: few
cdr3_nt: TGTGCCAGCAGCTCCCGGACTAGCGAGTTTACCGGGGAGCTGTTTTTT
cdr3_aa: CASSSRTSEFTGELFF

j_call: TRBJ2-3
d_call: TRBD2
v_call: TRBV27
clone_size: .
cdr3_nt: TGTGCCAGCAGCTGGGGGGGAGGGCCGGGAGATACGCAGTATTTT
cdr3_aa: CASSWGGGPGDTQYF

j_call: TRBJ2-5
d_call: .
v_call: TRBV12-3/TRBV12-4
clone_size: few
cdr3_nt: TGTGCCAGCAGTCCCCAGGAGGGGGTTCAAGAGACCCAGTACTTC
cdr3_aa: CASSPQEGVQETQYF

j_call: TRBJ2-7
d_call: .
v_call: TRBV7-9
clone_size: few
cdr3_nt: TGTGCCAGCAGCCCAGTGTCGGGGCCTTACGAGCAGTACTTC
cdr3_aa: CASSPVSGPYEQYF

j_call: TRBJ2-4
d_call: .
v_call: TRBV7-2
clone_size: few
cdr3_nt: TGTGCCAGCAGCTTACTAAACATTCAGTACTTC
cdr3_aa: CASSLLNIQYF

j_call: TRBJ1-1
d_call: .
v_call: TRBV11-1
clone_size: .
cdr3_nt: TGTGCCAGCAGCTTAGTAGGCCTCGGTGGCACTGAAGCTTTCTTT
cdr3_aa: CASSLVGLGGTEAFF

j_call: TRBJ2-3
d_call: TRBD1
v_call: TRBV20-1
clone_size: many
cdr3_nt: TGCAGTGCTAGGAGGGGGCTTGGTGATACGCAGTATTTT
cdr3_aa: CSARRGLGDTQYF

j_call: TRBJ2-3
d_call: .
v_call: TRBV7-2
clone_size: .
cdr3_nt: TGTGCCAGCAGCTCAACTATGGGTACAGATACGCAGTATTTT
cdr3_aa: CASSSTMGTDTQYF

j_call: TRBJ2-2
d_call: TRBD2
v_call: TRBV15
clone_size: few
cdr3_nt: TGTGCCACCAGCTTCGGGACTAGCGGGAGGGGGAGCACCGGGGAGCTGTTTTTT
cdr3_aa: CATSFGTSGRGSTGELFF

j_call: TRBJ2-5
d_call: TRBD2
v_call: TRBV15
clone_size: .
cdr3_nt: TGTGCCACCAGCAGATCCCCTGGCGGGAGAGAGACCCAGTACTTC
cdr3_aa: CATSRSPGGRETQYF

j_call: TRBJ2-7
d_call: TRBD1
v_call: TRBV12-3/TRBV12-4
clone_size: many
cdr3_nt: TGTGCCAGCAGTTCCTCGACAGGGGATGAGTACTTC
cdr3_aa: CASSSSTGDEYF

j_call: TRBJ2-1
d_call: .
v_call: TRBV7-6
clone_size: few
cdr3_nt: TGTGCCAGCAGCAACCGACAGGACTACAATGAGCAGTTCTTC
cdr3_aa: CASSNRQDYNEQFF

j_call: TRBJ1-2
d_call: .
v_call: TRBV7-2
clone_size: few
cdr3_nt: TGTGCCAGCAGCTTAGCGAGGGCGGACTATGGCTACACCTTC
cdr3_aa: CASSLARADYGYTF

j_call: TRBJ2-5
d_call: .
v_call: TRBV6-1
clone_size: few
cdr3_nt: TGTGCCAGCAGTGAGGGTCGAGAGACCCAGTACTTC
cdr3_aa: CASSEGRETQYF

j_call: TRBJ2-7
d_call: TRBD2
v_call: TRBV29-1
clone_size: few
cdr3_nt: TGCAGCGTTAGACCGGGACTAAGTGTGTACGAGCAGTACTTC
cdr3_aa: CSVRPGLSVYEQYF

j_call: TRBJ2-2
d_call: .
v_call: TRBV6-6
clone_size: .
cdr3_nt: TGTGCCAGCAGTTACCTTGGGGAGCTGTTTTTT
cdr3_aa: CASSYLGELFF

j_call: TRBJ2-7
d_call: TRBD2
v_call: TRBV25-1
clone_size: .
cdr3_nt: TGTGCCAGCAGTGTGGGGGGAGGGCCATACGAGCAGTACTTC
cdr3_aa: CASSVGGGPYEQYF

j_call: TRBJ2-1
d_call: .
v_call: TRBV7-9
clone_size: .
cdr3_nt: TGTGCCAGCAGCAAGGACAGCTATGAGCAGTTCTTC
cdr3_aa: CASSKDSYEQFF

j_call: TRBJ2-2
d_call: .
v_call: TRBV28
clone_size: few
cdr3_nt: TGTGCCGAACCCGGGGAGCTGTTTTTT
cdr3_aa: CAEPGELFF

j_call: TRBJ1-5
d_call: .
v_call: TRBV7-2
clone_size: many
cdr3_nt: TGTGCCAGCAGCTTAGAGGGGCACCAGCCCCAGCATTTT
cdr3_aa: CASSLEGHQPQHF

j_call: TRBJ2-4
d_call: .
v_call: TRBV7-2
clone_size: .
cdr3_nt: TGTGCCAGCAGCTTAGAGCAGTTAGGCAAAAACATTCAGTACTTC
cdr3_aa: CASSLEQLGKNIQYF

j_call: TRBJ2-7
d_call: TRBD2
v_call: TRBV5-1
clone_size: few
cdr3_nt: TGCGCCAGCAGCTTCTCCGCGGGAGGGAGCTCCTACGAGCAGTACTTC
cdr3_aa: CASSFSAGGSSYEQYF

j_call: TRBJ2-1
d_call: .
v_call: TRBV20-1
clone_size: few
cdr3_nt: TGCAGTGCTAGAGAATCCGGGGGCAATGAGCAGTTCTTC
cdr3_aa: CSARESGGNEQFF

j_call: TRBJ1-2
d_call: TRBD1
v_call: TRBV20-1
clone_size: .
cdr3_nt: TGCAGTGCTTCCGGACAGGTCTATGGCTACACCTTC
cdr3_aa: CSASGQVYGYTF

j_call: TRBJ2-3
d_call: TRBD2
v_call: TRBV5-1
clone_size: few
cdr3_nt: TGCGCCAGCAGCTTGAGGCGGACTAGCGGGGGTAGCACAGATACGCAGTATTTT
cdr3_aa: CASSLRRTSGGSTDTQYF

j_call: TRBJ2-3
d_call: .
v_call: TRBV7-2
clone_size: few
cdr3_nt: TGTGCCAGCAGCCCTGGTAGGAGAGGCCCCACAGATACGCAGTATTTT
cdr3_aa: CASSPGRRGPTDTQYF